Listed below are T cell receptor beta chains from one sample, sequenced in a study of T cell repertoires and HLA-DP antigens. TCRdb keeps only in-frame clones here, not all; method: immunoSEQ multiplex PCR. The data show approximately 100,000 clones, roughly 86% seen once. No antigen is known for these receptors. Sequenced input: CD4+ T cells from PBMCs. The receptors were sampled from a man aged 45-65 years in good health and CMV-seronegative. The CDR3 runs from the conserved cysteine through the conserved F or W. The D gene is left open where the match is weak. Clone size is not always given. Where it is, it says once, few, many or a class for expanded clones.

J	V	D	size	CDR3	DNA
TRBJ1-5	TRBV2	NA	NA	CASSQGGSNQPQHF	TGTGCCAGCAGCCAGGGCGGGAGCAATCAGCCCCAGCATTTT
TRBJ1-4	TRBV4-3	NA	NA	CASSEGGGRGEKLFF	TGCGCCAGCAGCGAAGGGGGGGGCCGGGGTGAAAAACTGTTTTTT
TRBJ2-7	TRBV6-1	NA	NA	CASSNTGNEQYF	TGTGCCAGCAGTAACACAGGAAACGAGCAGTACTTC
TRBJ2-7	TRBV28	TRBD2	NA	CASSPPGLADSYEQYF	TGTGCCAGCAGTCCTCCGGGACTAGCGGATTCCTACGAGCAGTACTTC
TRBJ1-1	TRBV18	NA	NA	CASSEGSKREAFF	TGTGCCAGCTCAGAGGGGTCCAAGCGTGAAGCTTTCTTT
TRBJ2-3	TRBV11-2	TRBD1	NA	CASSSRQGVTDTQYF	TGTGCCAGCAGCTCTCGACAGGGTGTCACAGATACGCAGTATTTT
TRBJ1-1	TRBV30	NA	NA	CAWSENRVSRAFF	TGTGCCTGGAGTGAAAACAGGGTCAGTAGGGCTTTCTTT
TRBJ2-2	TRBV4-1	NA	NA	CASSEKITGTRSGELFF	TGCGCCAGCAGCGAAAAAATTACCGGGACCCGATCCGGGGAGCTGTTTTTT
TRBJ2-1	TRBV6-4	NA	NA	CASSPPGTSGEQFF	TGTGCCAGCAGCCCCCCCGGGACTTCTGGTGAGCAGTTCTTC
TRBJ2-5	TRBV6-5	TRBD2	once	CASSPAGETQYF	TGTGCCAGCAGTCCAGCGGGGGAGACCCAGTACTTC
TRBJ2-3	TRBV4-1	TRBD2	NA	CASSQGGAGGGRDAQYF	TGCGCCAGCAGCCAAGGCGGAGCGGGGGGAGGGAGAGATGCGCAGTATTTT
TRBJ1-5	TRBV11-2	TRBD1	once	CASSLGQGASQPQHF	TGTGCCAGCAGCCTAGGACAGGGGGCAAGTCAGCCCCAGCATTTT
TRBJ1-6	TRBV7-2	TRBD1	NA	CASSLEPGQGSSPLHF	TGTGCCAGCAGCTTAGAACCGGGACAGGGAAGTTCACCCCTCCACTTT
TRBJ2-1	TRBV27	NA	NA	CASRLGIDEQFF	TGTGCCAGCAGATTAGGGATCGATGAGCAGTTCTTC